A selection of T cell receptor beta chains follows, all from one sample in a study of cytomegalovirus exposure and HLA in healthy donors. Sequencing used immunoSEQ multiplex PCR; TCRdb keeps in-frame clones, though not all of them. Here the sample spans over 150,000 clones, 70% to 85% being singletons. Material: PBMCs. The source is a woman aged 55-69 years in good health and CMV-seropositive. The CDR3 runs from the conserved cysteine through the conserved F or W.

J gene: TRBJ2-2; V gene: TRBV6-6; CDR3 protein: CASSYAGENTGELFF
J gene: TRBJ2-2; V gene: TRBV5-1; CDR3 protein: CASSSSGTANTGELFF
J gene: TRBJ2-5; V gene: TRBV9; CDR3 protein: CASSEAGGPRETQYF
J gene: TRBJ2-7; V gene: TRBV7-9; CDR3 protein: CASSSTSGFAYEQYF
J gene: TRBJ2-2; V gene: TRBV5-1; CDR3 protein: CASSLDRVNTGELFF
J gene: TRBJ1-1; V gene: TRBV7-5; CDR3 protein: CVRSQKDRVNTEAFF
J gene: TRBJ2-1; V gene: TRBV18; CDR3 protein: CASSPSGGAPYNEQFF
J gene: TRBJ1-3; V gene: TRBV4-1; CDR3 protein: CASSPHVSSSGNTIYF
J gene: TRBJ2-2; V gene: TRBV5-5; CDR3 protein: CASSGWGPNTGELFF
J gene: TRBJ2-7; V gene: TRBV9; CDR3 protein: CASSVAASRIPYEQYF
J gene: TRBJ2-1; V gene: TRBV30; CDR3 protein: CAWSKGERAYNEQFF
J gene: TRBJ2-1; V gene: TRBV9; CDR3 protein: CASSTSAGHNNEQFF
J gene: TRBJ2-2; V gene: TRBV5-1; CDR3 protein: CASSVGLENTGELFF
J gene: TRBJ1-6; V gene: TRBV28; CDR3 protein: CASSRDSPSPLHF
J gene: TRBJ2-1; V gene: TRBV10-3; CDR3 protein: CAISLDGGNYNEQFF
J gene: TRBJ2-4; V gene: TRBV2; CDR3 protein: CASSERTSGARGAKNIQYF
J gene: TRBJ2-7; V gene: TRBV7-8; CDR3 protein: CASSGEGQGPYEQYF
J gene: TRBJ1-5; V gene: TRBV19; CDR3 protein: CASSPTPGTGGWYGNQPQHF
J gene: TRBJ2-7; V gene: TRBV5-1; CDR3 protein: CASSPGLVFSNFPYEQYF
J gene: TRBJ2-7; V gene: TRBV28; CDR3 protein: CASSSFSGRPSYEQYF